The clone carrying this T cell receptor (beta chain) turned up a few times. The antigen remains unidentified. The data derive from a study of beta chain features in type 1 diabetes. Notes on the study in general: The similarity of naive, central memory and Treg TCRB repertoires appeared greater among patients than among healthy donors. HLA influence on TCRB rearrangement stayed unresolved here. Shortening of TCRB CDR3s, moderate but significant, appeared in all four CD4+ subsets of Type 1 diabetes patients.

Every bit of the isolated RNA underwent reverse transcription, so sequencing read expressed TCRB transcripts. TCRdb's copy holds only in-frame clones and misses some; the assay was immunoSEQ multiplex PCR. The data show over 650,000 clones, over 12% seen once. The CDR3 sequence is 13 residues long. V lost 8 bases and J 3 bases, leaving 14 bases between the germline ends. The germline V gene has CDR1 SEHNR and CDR2 FQNEAQ (reference sequence). One heparinised draw, averaging about 110 mL, was taken per donor. Cell sorting via CD45RO/CCR7/CD25/CD127/CD95/CD27 was performed to obtain CD4+ naive, central memory, regulatory and stem cell-like memory cells.

The origin of this receptor is a man aged 18 to 35 with type 1 diabetes. Specimen: naive CD4+ T cells from blood. This chain links TRBV7-9 with TRBJ2-7; D is unclear. The CDR3: CASAGPGYYEQYF. The CDR3 DNA reads TGTGCCAGCGCCGGACCCGGATACTACGAGCAGTACTTC.